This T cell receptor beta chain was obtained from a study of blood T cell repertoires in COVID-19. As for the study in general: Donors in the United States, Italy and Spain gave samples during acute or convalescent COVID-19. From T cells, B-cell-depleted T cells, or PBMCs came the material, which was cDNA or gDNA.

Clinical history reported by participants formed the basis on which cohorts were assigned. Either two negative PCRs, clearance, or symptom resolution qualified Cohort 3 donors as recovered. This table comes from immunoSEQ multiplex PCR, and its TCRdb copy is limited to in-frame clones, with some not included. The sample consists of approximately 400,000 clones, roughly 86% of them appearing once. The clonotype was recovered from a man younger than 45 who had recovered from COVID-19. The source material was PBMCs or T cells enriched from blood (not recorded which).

CDR3 in DNA: TGTGCCAGCAGCCAGACACCACCCAATGAAAAACTGTTTTTT. Its protein product is CASSQTPPNEKLFF. The chain employs TRBV7-9 and TRBJ1-4; D is uncertain. V lost 5 bases and J 5 bases, leaving 12 bases between the germline ends. Germline V CDR1 and CDR2: SEHNR, FQNEAQ (reference sequence). The length of the CDR3 is 14 residues.